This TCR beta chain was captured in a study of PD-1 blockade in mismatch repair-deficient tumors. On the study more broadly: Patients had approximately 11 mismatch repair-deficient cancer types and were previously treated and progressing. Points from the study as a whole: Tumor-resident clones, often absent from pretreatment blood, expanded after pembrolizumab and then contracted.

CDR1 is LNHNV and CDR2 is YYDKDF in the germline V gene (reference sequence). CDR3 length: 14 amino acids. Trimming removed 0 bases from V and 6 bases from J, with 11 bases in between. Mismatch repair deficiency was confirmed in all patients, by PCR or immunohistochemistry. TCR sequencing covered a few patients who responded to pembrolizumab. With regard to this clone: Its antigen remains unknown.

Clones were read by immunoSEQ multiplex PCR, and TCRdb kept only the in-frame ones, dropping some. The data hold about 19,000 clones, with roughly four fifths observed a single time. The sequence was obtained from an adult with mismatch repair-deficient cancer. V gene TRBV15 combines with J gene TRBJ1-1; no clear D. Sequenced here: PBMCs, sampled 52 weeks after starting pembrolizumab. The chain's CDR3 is CATSRDREAPEAFF. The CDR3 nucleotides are TGTGCCACCAGCAGAGATCGGGAGGCCCCTGAAGCTTTCTTT.